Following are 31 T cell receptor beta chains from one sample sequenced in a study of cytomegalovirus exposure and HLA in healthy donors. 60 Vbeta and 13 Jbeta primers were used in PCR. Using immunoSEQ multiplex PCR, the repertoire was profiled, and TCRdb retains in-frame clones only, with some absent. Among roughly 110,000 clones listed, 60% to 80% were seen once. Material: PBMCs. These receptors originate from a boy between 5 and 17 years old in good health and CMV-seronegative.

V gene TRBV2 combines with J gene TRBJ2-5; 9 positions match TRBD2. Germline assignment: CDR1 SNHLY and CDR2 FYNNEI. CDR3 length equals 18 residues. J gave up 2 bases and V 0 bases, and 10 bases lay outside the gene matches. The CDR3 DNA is TGTGCCAGCAGTGAAGCGCTTTGGTCTAGCGGGGCGCAAGAGACCCAGTACTTC. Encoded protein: CASSEALWSSGAQETQYF. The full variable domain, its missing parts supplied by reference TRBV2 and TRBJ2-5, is EPEVTQTPSHQVTQMGQEVILRCVPISNHLYFYWYRQILGQKVEFLVSFYNNEISEKSEIFDDQFSVERPDGSNFTLKIRSTKLEDSAMYFCASSEALWSSGAQETQYFGPGTRLLVL.

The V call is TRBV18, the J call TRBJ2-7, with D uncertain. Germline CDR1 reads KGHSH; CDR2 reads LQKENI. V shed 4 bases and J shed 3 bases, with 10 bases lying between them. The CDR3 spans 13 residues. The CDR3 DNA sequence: TGTGCCAGCTCACGGGCAGAGAACTACGAGCAGTACTTC. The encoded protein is CASSRAENYEQYF.

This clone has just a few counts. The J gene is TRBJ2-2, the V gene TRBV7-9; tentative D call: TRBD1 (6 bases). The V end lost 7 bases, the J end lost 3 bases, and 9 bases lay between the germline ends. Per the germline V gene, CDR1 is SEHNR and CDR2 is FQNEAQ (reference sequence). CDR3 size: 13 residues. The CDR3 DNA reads TGTGCCAGCACCCAGGGGTACACCGGGGAGCTGTTTTTT. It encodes CASTQGYTGELFF.

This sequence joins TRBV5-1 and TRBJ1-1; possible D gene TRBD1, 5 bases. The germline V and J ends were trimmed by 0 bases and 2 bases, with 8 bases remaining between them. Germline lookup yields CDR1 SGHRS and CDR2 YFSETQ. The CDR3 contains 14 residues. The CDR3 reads CASSLGRVNTEAFF. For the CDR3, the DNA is TGCGCCAGCAGCTTGGGCAGGGTTAACACTGAAGCTTTCTTT. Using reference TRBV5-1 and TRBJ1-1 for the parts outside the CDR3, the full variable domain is KAGVTQTPRYLIKTRGQQVTLSCSPISGHRSVSWYQQTPGQGLQFLFEYFSETQRNKGNFPGRFSGRQFSNSRSEMNVSTLELGDSALYLCASSLGRVNTEAFFGQGTRLTVV.

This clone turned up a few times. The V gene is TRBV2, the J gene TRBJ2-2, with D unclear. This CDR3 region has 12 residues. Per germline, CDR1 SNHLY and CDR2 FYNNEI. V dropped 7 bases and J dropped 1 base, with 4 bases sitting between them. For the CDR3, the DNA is TGTGCCAGCACTCTGAACACCGGGGAGCTGTTTTTT. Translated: CASTLNTGELFF.

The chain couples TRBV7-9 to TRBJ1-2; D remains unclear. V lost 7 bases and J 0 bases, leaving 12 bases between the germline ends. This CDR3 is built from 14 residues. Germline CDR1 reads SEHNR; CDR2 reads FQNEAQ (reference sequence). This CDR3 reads CASNRLGANYGYTF. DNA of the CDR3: TGTGCCAGCAACCGACTCGGAGCTAACTATGGCTACACCTTC.

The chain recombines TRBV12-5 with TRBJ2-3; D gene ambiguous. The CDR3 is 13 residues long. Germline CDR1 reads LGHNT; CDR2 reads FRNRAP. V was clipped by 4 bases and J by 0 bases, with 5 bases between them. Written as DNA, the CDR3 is TGTGCTAGTGGTTCCCGGAGCACAGATACGCAGTATTTT. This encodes CASGSRSTDTQYF.

The DNA of the CDR3 is TGTGCCAGCAGCTTGGTCGGAGAGGGTAATGAAAAACTGTTTTTT. This codes for CASSLVGEGNEKLFF. The rearrangement uses TRBV5-4 and TRBJ1-4; D ambiguous. CDR3 length: 15 amino acids. Germline V gives CDR1 SGHNT, CDR2 YYREEE (reference sequence). Between the trimmed V and J ends, which lost 0 bases and 4 bases, there was a span of 10 bases.

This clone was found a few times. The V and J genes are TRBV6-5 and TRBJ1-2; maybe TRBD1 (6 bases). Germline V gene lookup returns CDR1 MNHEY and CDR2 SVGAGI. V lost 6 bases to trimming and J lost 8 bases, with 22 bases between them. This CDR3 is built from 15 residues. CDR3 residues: CASSSRKIQGRGYTF. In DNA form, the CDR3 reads TGTGCCAGCAGCTCCCGAAAGATACAGGGCCGCGGCTACACCTTC.

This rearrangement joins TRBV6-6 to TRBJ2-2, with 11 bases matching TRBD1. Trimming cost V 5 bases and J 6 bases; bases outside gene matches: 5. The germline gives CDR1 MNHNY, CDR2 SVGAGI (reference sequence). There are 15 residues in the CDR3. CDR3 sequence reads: CASSIRDRGSGELFF. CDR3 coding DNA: TGTGCCAGCAGTATCCGGGACAGGGGGTCCGGGGAGCTGTTTTTT.

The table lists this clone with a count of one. Written as DNA, the CDR3 is TGTGCCAGCAGCTTGTTATCCCTGGCCCCCAACAATGAGCAGTTCTTC. Translating it yields CASSLLSLAPNNEQFF. This chain joins TRBV5-6 and TRBJ2-1; D not resolved. V shed 1 base and J shed 5 bases, with 16 bases lying between them. Germline V gene data show CDR1 as SGHDT and CDR2 as YYEEEE. There are 16 residues in the CDR3.

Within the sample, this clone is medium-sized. In nucleotides, the CDR3 is TGTGCCAGCAACAAAGGGACTAGCGGGAGCTACGAGCAGTACTTC. It codes for CASNKGTSGSYEQYF. This chain connects TRBV28 to TRBJ2-7; TRBD2 aligns across 14 bases. The CDR3 has 15 residues. Unmatched junction bases numbered 5, after V lost 7 bases and J lost 3 bases. Germline lookup yields CDR1 MDHEN and CDR2 SYDVKM.

The CDR3 DNA reads TGTGCCAGCAGCTTGTGGGACAGGGAATACAATGAGCAGTTCTTC. Protein: CASSLWDREYNEQFF. This rearrangement joins TRBV5-6 to TRBJ2-1, with 9 bases matching TRBD1. Germline V gene lookup returns CDR1 SGHDT and CDR2 YYEEEE. The CDR3 contains 15 residues. The J segment lost 4 bases and the V segment lost 1 base, leaving 3 bases of the junction unmatched.

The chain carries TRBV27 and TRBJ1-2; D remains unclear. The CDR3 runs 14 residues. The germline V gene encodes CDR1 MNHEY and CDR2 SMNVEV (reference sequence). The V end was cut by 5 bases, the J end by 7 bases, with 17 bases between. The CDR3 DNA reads TGTGCCAGCAGTCTAGCCACCGGAGGGAGTGGCTACACCTTC. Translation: CASSLATGGSGYTF.

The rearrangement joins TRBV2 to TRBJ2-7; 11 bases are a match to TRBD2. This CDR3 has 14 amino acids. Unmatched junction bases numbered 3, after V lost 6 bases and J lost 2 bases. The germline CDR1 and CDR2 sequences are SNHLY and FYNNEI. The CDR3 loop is CASRASGGTYEQYF. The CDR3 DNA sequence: TGTGCCAGCAGAGCTAGCGGGGGGACCTACGAGCAGTACTTC.

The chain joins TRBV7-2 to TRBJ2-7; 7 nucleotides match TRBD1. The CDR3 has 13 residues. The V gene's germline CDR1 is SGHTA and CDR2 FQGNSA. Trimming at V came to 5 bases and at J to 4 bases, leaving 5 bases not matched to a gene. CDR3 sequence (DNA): TGTGCCAGCAGCCGGGACAGAAGTTACGAGCAGTACTTC. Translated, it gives CASSRDRSYEQYF.

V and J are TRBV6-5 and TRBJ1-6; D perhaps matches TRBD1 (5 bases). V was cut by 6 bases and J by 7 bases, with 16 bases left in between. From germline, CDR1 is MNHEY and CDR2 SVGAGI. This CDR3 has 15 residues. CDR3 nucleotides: TGTGCCAGCAGGGGCGGGACGAGGGAAAATTCACCCCTCCACTTT. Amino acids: CASRGGTRENSPLHF.

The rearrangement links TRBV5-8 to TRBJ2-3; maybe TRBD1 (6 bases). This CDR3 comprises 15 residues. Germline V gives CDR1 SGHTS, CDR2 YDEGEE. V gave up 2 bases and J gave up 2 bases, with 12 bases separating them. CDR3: CASSFGQKFTDTQYF. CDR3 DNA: TGTGCCAGCAGCTTCGGACAGAAGTTCACAGATACGCAGTATTTT.

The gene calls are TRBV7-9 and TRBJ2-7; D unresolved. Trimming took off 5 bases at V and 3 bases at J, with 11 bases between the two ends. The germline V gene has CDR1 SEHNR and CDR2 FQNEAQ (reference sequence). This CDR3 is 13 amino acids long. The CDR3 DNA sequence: TGTGCCAGCAGCAACTTACGGAGCTACGAGCAGTACTTC. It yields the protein CASSNLRSYEQYF.

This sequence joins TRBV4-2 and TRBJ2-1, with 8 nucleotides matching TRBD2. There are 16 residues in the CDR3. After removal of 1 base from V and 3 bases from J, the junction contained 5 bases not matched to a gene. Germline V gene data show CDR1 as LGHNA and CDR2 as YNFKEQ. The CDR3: CASSQALTSGYNEQFF. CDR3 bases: TGTGCCAGCAGCCAAGCCCTTACTAGCGGCTACAATGAGCAGTTCTTC.

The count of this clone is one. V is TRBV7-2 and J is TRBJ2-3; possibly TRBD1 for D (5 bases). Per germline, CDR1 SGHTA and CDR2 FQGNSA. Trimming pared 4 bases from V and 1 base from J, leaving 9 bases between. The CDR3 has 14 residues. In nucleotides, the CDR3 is TGTGCCAGCAGCTCAGCGACAGGCACAGATACGCAGTATTTT. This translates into CASSSATGTDTQYF.

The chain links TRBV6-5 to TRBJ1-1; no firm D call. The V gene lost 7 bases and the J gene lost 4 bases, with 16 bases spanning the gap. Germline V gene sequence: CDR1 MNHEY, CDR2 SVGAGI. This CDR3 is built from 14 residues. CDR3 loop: CASTSMAEGTEAFF. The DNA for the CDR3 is TGTGCCAGCACCTCAATGGCAGAGGGCACTGAAGCTTTCTTT.

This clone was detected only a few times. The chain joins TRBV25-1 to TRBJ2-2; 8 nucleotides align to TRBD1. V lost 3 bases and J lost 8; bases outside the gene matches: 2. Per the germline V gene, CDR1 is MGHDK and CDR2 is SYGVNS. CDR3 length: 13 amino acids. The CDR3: CASSDRDRGELFF. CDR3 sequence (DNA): TGTGCCAGCAGTGATAGGGACAGGGGGGAGCTGTTTTTT.

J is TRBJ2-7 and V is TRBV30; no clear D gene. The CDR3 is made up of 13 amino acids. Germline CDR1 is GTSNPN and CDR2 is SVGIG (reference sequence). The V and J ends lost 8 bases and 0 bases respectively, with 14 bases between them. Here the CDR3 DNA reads TGTGCCGGCGACTCCCGAAGCTCCTACGAGCAGTACTTC. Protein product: CAGDSRSSYEQYF.

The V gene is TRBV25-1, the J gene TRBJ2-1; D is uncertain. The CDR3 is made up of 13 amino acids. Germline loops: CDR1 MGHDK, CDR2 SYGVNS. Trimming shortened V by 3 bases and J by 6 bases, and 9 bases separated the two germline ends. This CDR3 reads CASSDLSGNEQFF. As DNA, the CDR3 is TGTGCCAGCAGTGATCTTTCAGGCAATGAGCAGTTCTTC.

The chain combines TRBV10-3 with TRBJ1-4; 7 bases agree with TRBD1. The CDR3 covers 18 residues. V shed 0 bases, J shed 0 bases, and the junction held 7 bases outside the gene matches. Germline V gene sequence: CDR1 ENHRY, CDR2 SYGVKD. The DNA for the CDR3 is TGTGCCATCAGTGAGTCGCCGACAGGGCCGGCAACTAATGAAAAACTGTTTTTT. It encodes CAISESPTGPATNEKLFF.

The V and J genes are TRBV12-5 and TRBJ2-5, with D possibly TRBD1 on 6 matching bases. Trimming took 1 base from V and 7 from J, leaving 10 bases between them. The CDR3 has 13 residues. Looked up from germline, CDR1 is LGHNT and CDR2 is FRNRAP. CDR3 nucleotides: TGTGCTAGTGGTTTGGACAGGGCGTGGACCCAGTACTTC. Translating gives CASGLDRAWTQYF. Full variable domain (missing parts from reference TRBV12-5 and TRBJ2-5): DARVTQTPRHKVTEMGQEVTMRCQPILGHNTVFWYRQTMMQGLELLAYFRNRAPLDDSGMPKDRFSAEMPDATLATLKIQPSEPRDSAVYFCASGLDRAWTQYFGPGTRLLVL.

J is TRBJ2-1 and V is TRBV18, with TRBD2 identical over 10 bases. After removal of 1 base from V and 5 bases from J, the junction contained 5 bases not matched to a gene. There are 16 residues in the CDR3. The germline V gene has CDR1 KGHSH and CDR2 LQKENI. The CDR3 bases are TGTGCCAGCTCACCACTGGTACTAGCGGGGAACAATGAGCAGTTCTTC. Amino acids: CASSPLVLAGNNEQFF.

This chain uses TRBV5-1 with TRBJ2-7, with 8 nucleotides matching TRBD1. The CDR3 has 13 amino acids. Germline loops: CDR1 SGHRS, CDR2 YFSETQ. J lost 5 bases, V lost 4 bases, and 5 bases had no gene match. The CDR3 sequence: CASSMQGADEQYF. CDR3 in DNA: TGCGCCAGCAGCATGCAGGGGGCCGACGAGCAGTACTTC.

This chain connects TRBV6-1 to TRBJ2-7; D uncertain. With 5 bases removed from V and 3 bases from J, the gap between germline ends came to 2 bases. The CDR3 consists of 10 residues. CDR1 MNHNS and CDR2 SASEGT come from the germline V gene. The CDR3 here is CASSYYEQYF. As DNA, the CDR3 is TGTGCCAGCAGTTACTACGAGCAGTACTTC.

CDR3 DNA sequence: TGTGCCATCAGTGAGTCGTTGGGACAGCTTAGCAATCAGCCCCAGCATTTT. It codes for CAISESLGQLSNQPQHF. The chain combines TRBV10-3 with TRBJ1-5, with TRBD1 matching 7 bases. Germline V gene sequence: CDR1 ENHRY, CDR2 SYGVKD. This CDR3 comprises 17 residues. The junction had 5 bases not matched to a gene; V was cut back by 0 bases and J by 0 bases.